This is a list of T cell receptor beta chains from one sample in a study of PD-1 blockade in classical Hodgkin lymphoma. Some clones are missing from TCRdb's copy, which holds only in-frame ones; the method was immunoSEQ multiplex PCR. The repertoire includes roughly 20,000 clones, roughly 94% of them detected once, and roughly 5.5% sits in the top ten. The material sequenced was peripheral blood mononuclear cells (PBMCs). These receptors originate from a human donor with classical Hodgkin lymphoma. Each CDR3 is given with its conserved first and last residue. D genes are given only for firm matches. Clone size, where shown, is once, few, many, or a class for clones that have expanded.

J: TRBJ1-2; length: 14; D: TRBD1; size: .; V: TRBV7-9; DNA: TGTGCCAGCAGCTGGGACAGGTGGGGCTATGGCTACACCTTC; CDR3: CASSWDRWGYGYTF
J: TRBJ2-7; length: 14; D: .; size: .; V: TRBV4-3; DNA: TGCGCCAGCAGCCAATCCGTAATCTCCTACGAGCAGTACTTC; CDR3: CASSQSVISYEQYF
J: TRBJ2-7; length: 14; D: .; size: .; V: TRBV6-6; DNA: TGTGCCAGCAAGGGACAAGGGGACTCCTACGAGCAGTACTTC; CDR3: CASKGQGDSYEQYF
J: TRBJ2-1; length: 17; D: .; size: .; V: TRBV18; DNA: TGTGCCAGCTCACCCGAATGGTGGCGGCCTGCCTACAATGAGCAGTTCTTC; CDR3: CASSPEWWRPAYNEQFF
J: TRBJ1-1; length: 15; D: .; size: .; V: TRBV5-1; DNA: TGCGCCAGCAGCTTGATAGGAAACCGGAACACTGAGGCTTTCTTT; CDR3: CASSLIGNRNTEAFF
J: TRBJ1-1; length: 13; D: .; size: .; V: TRBV2; DNA: TGTGCCAGCGCATTGGGACCGCGGACTGAAGCTTTCTTT; CDR3: CASALGPRTEAFF
J: TRBJ1-5; length: 14; D: .; size: .; V: TRBV19; DNA: TGTGCCAGTACCATTTGGGGCAGGGATCAGCCCCAGCATTTT; CDR3: CASTIWGRDQPQHF
J: TRBJ1-1; length: 12; D: .; size: few; V: TRBV2; DNA: TGTGCCAGCAGTCGAGGGAGGACTGAAGCTTTCTTT; CDR3: CASSRGRTEAFF
J: TRBJ2-7; length: 12; D: .; size: once; V: TRBV7-9; DNA: TGTGCCAGCAGCTCGCCAGGGCCCGAGCAGTACTTC; CDR3: CASSSPGPEQYF
J: TRBJ2-2; length: 14; D: .; size: few; V: TRBV6-1; DNA: TGTGCTAGGGGGGAGGGGAGTAGGACCGGGGAGCTGTTTTTT; CDR3: CARGEGSRTGELFF
J: TRBJ2-5; length: 15; D: TRBD2; size: .; V: TRBV6-6; DNA: TGTGCCAGCAGTTTACTAGCGGGGGGGCTCGAGACCCAGTACTTC; CDR3: CASSLLAGGLETQYF
J: TRBJ1-1; length: 14; D: .; size: .; V: TRBV11-3; DNA: TGTGCCAGCAGCTTAGTCGGCGGAGATAGTGAAGCTTTCTTT; CDR3: CASSLVGGDSEAFF
J: TRBJ1-1; length: 13; D: .; size: .; V: TRBV6-5; DNA: TGTGCCAGCAGCAGGGGACGGGACACTGAAGCTTTCTTT; CDR3: CASSRGRDTEAFF
J: TRBJ1-3; length: 14; D: .; size: .; V: TRBV2; DNA: TGTGCCAGCAGTGTGGGGGGCTCTGGAAACACCATATATTTT; CDR3: CASSVGGSGNTIYF
J: TRBJ2-6; length: 17; D: TRBD1; size: once; V: TRBV25-1; DNA: TGTGCCAGCAGCGCCGGGACAGGGGGCTCTGGGGCCAACGTCCTGACTTTC; CDR3: CASSAGTGGSGANVLTF
J: TRBJ2-3; length: 13; D: TRBD1; size: .; V: TRBV18; DNA: TGTGCCAGCTCAAACCGGGACAGAAGGTCGCAGTATTTT; CDR3: CASSNRDRRSQYF
J: TRBJ1-2; length: 13; D: TRBD1; size: .; V: TRBV13; DNA: TGTGCCAGCAGACCTCCCGGGACAGATGGCTACACCTTC; CDR3: CASRPPGTDGYTF
J: TRBJ2-7; length: 15; D: .; size: .; V: TRBV25-1; DNA: TGTGCCAGCAGTGACCGAGGAGCAAACTCCTACGAGCAGTACTTC; CDR3: CASSDRGANSYEQYF
J: TRBJ1-6; length: 14; D: TRBD1; size: .; V: TRBV10-3; DNA: TGTGCCATCAGTGAGATACAGGGGAATTCACCCCTCCACTTT; CDR3: CAISEIQGNSPLHF
J: TRBJ2-1; length: 12; D: .; size: .; V: TRBV9; DNA: TGTGCCAGCAGCGTAGTCGGGTCTGAGCAGTTCTTC; CDR3: CASSVVGSEQFF
J: TRBJ2-3; length: 17; D: .; size: .; V: TRBV19; DNA: TGTGCCAGTAGTACCTACGCCAGGGGTCAGAGCACAGATACGCAGTATTTT; CDR3: CASSTYARGQSTDTQYF
J: TRBJ2-1; length: 13; D: .; size: .; V: TRBV10-3; DNA: TGTGCCATCAGTGGGTTACAGGGCGATGAGCAGTTCTTC; CDR3: CAISGLQGDEQFF
J: TRBJ1-1; length: 21; D: .; size: .; V: TRBV12-5; DNA: TGTGCTAGTGGTTTGGTGACGCCACAGGAAGGGAGTTTTTATTTGAACACTGAAGCTTTCTTT; CDR3: CASGLVTPQEGSFYLNTEAFF
J: TRBJ1-1; length: 12; D: .; size: .; V: TRBV21-1; DNA: TGTGCCAGCAGCACAATTCGCACTGAAGCTTTCTTT; CDR3: CASSTIRTEAFF
J: TRBJ2-3; length: 16; D: TRBD2; size: once; V: TRBV4-3; DNA: TGCGCCAGCAGCCAAGACCTCGGGGGGGGCACAGATACGCAGTATTTT; CDR3: CASSQDLGGGTDTQYF
J: TRBJ2-1; length: 16; D: .; size: .; V: TRBV7-2; DNA: TGTGCCAGCAGCTTACAGGCCCCGGCCAAGTACAATGAGCAGTTCTTC; CDR3: CASSLQAPAKYNEQFF
J: TRBJ2-2; length: 13; D: TRBD1; size: once; V: TRBV25-1; DNA: TGTGCCACAGCGACAGGGCCTACCGGGGAGCTGTTTTTT; CDR3: CATATGPTGELFF
J: TRBJ1-6; length: 14; D: TRBD1; size: .; V: TRBV5-1; DNA: TGCGCCAGCAGTTCCGGGACAGGGAATTCACCCCTCCACTTT; CDR3: CASSSGTGNSPLHF
J: TRBJ2-3; length: 16; D: TRBD1; size: .; V: TRBV6-5; DNA: TGTGCCAGCAGTTCTCAGGGGGCGAAACCCTCGAATACGCAGTATTTT; CDR3: CASSSQGAKPSNTQYF
J: TRBJ2-1; length: 15; D: TRBD2; size: .; V: TRBV6-1; DNA: TGTGCCAGCAGTGAACTCGGGGGGATCATCAATGAGCAGTTCTTC; CDR3: CASSELGGIINEQFF
J: TRBJ2-3; length: 12; D: .; size: .; V: TRBV30; DNA: TGTGCCTGGACGGGCTCCACAGATACGCAGTATTTT; CDR3: CAWTGSTDTQYF
J: TRBJ2-1; length: 15; D: .; size: once; V: TRBV11-2; DNA: TGTGCCAGCAGCCCCGCGGGCGGCGATTACAATGAGCAGTTCTTC; CDR3: CASSPAGGDYNEQFF
J: TRBJ2-2; length: 15; D: TRBD1; size: .; V: TRBV6-6; DNA: TGTGCCAGCAGTAAGACAGGGGGAGGCACCGGGGAGCTGTTTTTT; CDR3: CASSKTGGGTGELFF
J: TRBJ1-1; length: 13; D: TRBD1; size: .; V: TRBV6-5; DNA: TGTGCCAGCAGAACCCCAGGGGGCAGGGTAGCTTTCTTT; CDR3: CASRTPGGRVAFF
J: TRBJ2-2; length: 15; D: TRBD1; size: .; V: TRBV27; DNA: TGTGCCAGCCGGGGACGCCAGGGGGCAACCGGGGAGCTGTTTTTT; CDR3: CASRGRQGATGELFF
J: TRBJ2-3; length: 15; D: .; size: .; V: TRBV7-2; DNA: TGTGCCAGCACCCCCCGGGAACGTAGCACAGATACGCAGTATTTT; CDR3: CASTPRERSTDTQYF
J: TRBJ2-1; length: 15; D: TRBD2; size: .; V: TRBV2; DNA: TGTGCCAGCAGCTCAACTAGCGGGCCCTTGGTTGAGCAGTTCTTC; CDR3: CASSSTSGPLVEQFF
J: TRBJ1-6; length: 17; D: TRBD1; size: .; V: TRBV27; DNA: TGTGCCAGCAGTTTAGTGGTCAGGGGGAGCGATAATTCACCCCTCCACTTT; CDR3: CASSLVVRGSDNSPLHF
J: TRBJ2-5; length: 14; D: TRBD1; size: .; V: TRBV13; DNA: TGTGCCAGCAGCCCGGGACAGGGGATGAAGACCCAGTACTTC; CDR3: CASSPGQGMKTQYF
J: TRBJ2-2; length: 16; D: TRBD1; size: .; V: TRBV4-2; DNA: TGTGCCAGCAGCCAAGAGGGACAGGGAGGGGCCGGGGAGCTGTTTTTT; CDR3: CASSQEGQGGAGELFF